The source of this T cell receptor beta chain is a study of cytomegalovirus exposure and HLA in healthy donors. General study findings and limits: Altogether, about 160 TCR beta chains were recorded as cytomegalovirus-associated. Specificity for CMV antigens was confirmed in vitro for a few of the CMV-associated chains. Reported results showed that the classifier diagnosed cytomegalovirus status with high specificity and sensitivity.

Concerning this clone itself: The antigen is not known.

Germline V gives CDR1 MDHEN, CDR2 SYDVKM. This CDR3 is built from 18 residues. Trimming removed 4 bases from V and 2 bases from J; junction bases left unmatched: 11. The donors were members of the roughly 120-subject validation cohort (separate from the 666-subject first cohort). The data were produced by immunoSEQ multiplex PCR, yet TCRdb's version contains in-frame clones alone and is incomplete. The sample has fewer than 250,000 clones; approximately 90% are singletons. Sequenced input: PBMCs. The receptor's source is a man aged 18 to 29 in good health and CMV-seronegative. The V and J genes are TRBV28 and TRBJ2-7, with 13 nucleotides matching TRBD2. The CDR3 nucleotides read TGTGCCAGCAGTTCCCCCCGACTACTAGCGGGAGGGACCTACGAGCAGTACTTC. It codes for CASSSPRLLAGGTYEQYF.